The 14 T cell receptor beta chains reported below all come from one sample, sequenced in a study of circulating CD8 cells and anti-PD-1 response in melanoma (TCRdb year 2020). Data came from a NextSeq 500. TCR libraries were prepared from approximately 14 ng of total RNA with the QIAseq Immune Repertoire RNA Library Kit, Human TCR Panel. Using fastp trimming at Q25 and MiXCR clonotype assembly, TCRdb reanalyzed the public sequencing data and kept in-frame beta chains. Identical CDR3 proteins give one entry, which carries the most common genes and DNA. In this sample the table shows thousands of distinct CDR3 sequences, 6.5% to 9.5% of which occur a single time. The ten largest clones capture approximately 2.8% of the sample. Using a BD FACSAria II cell sorter, four subsets defined by PD-1 and/or TIGIT were sorted from live CD3+CD8+TCRalphabeta+ cells. This specimen was CD8+ T cells from PBMCs, taken at baseline or after one month of anti-PD-1 therapy (not recorded which). These receptors came from a human donor with melanoma.

By sample fraction, this clonotype is medium-sized. This sequence joins TRBV24-1 and TRBJ2-7; TRBD2 is a possible D gene (6 bases). V was trimmed by 5 bases and J by 9 bases, leaving 19 bases between them. The CDR3 is made up of 14 amino acids. In germline, CDR1 is KGHDR, CDR2 SFDVKD. The CDR3 region has the DNA TGTGCCACCAGTGTCGCGGGGACGAACGGCGGGCAGTACTTC. Translating it yields CATSVAGTNGGQYF.

This clonotype ranks as large (0.1 to 1%). The V gene is TRBV7-3, the J gene TRBJ2-1; TRBD2 might be the D (6 bases). Germline loops: CDR1 SGHTA, CDR2 FQGTGA. Trimming shortened V by 0 bases and J by 4 bases, and 13 bases separated the two germline ends. The CDR3 has 16 residues. CDR3: CASSLTLGGIYNEQFF. In nucleotides, the CDR3 is TGTGCCAGCAGCTTAACGTTGGGGGGAATTTACAATGAGCAGTTCTTC. Complete variable domain (other parts from reference TRBV7-3 and TRBJ2-1): GAGVSQTPSNKVTEKGKYVELRCDPISGHTALYWYRQSLGQGPEFLIYFQGTGAADDSGLPNDRFFAVRPEGSVSTLKIQRTERGDSAVYLCASSLTLGGIYNEQFFGPGTRLTVL.

The chain is built from TRBV19 and TRBJ2-1; TRBD1 matches 8 bases. V shed 4 bases, J shed 7 bases, and the junction held 9 bases outside the gene matches. Looked up from germline, CDR1 is LNHDA and CDR2 is SQIVND (reference sequence). This CDR3 region has 15 residues. CDR3 coding DNA: TGTGCCAGTAGTAGTTCAGGGGGCTTTTTGAATGAGCAGTTCTTC. Translation gives CASSSSGGFLNEQFF.

A few counts support this clonotype. V gene TRBV19 combines with J gene TRBJ2-1; D might be TRBD2 (6 bases). Trimming removed 8 bases at V and 5 bases at J, with 7 bases between. CDR1 is LNHDA, CDR2 SQIVND, per germline (reference sequence). The CDR3 runs to 11 residues. The CDR3 nucleotides are TGTGCCAGTCGGGGGAACAATGAGCAGTTCTTC. Its translation is CASRGNNEQFF.

This clonotype was counted between two and nine times. The chain has TRBV9 and TRBJ2-1; a possible D gene is TRBD2 (5 bases). The length of the CDR3 is 16 residues. V was clipped by 0 bases and J by 8 bases, with 18 bases between them. CDR1 SGDLS and CDR2 YYNGEE come from the germline V gene. The CDR3 DNA is TGTGCCAGCAGCGTAGGTCGGGGTCCCGGGGTCGATGAGCAGTTCTTC. Protein product: CASSVGRGPGVDEQFF.

By its share, this clonotype is medium-sized. V is TRBV11-1 and J is TRBJ2-7; D is unresolved. Trimming removed 5 bases from V and 5 bases from J, with 16 bases in between. CDR1 is SGHAT and CDR2 is FQDESV in the germline V gene (reference sequence). The CDR3 has 14 residues. CDR3 bases: TGTGCCAGCAGCGATGGGCTTACCCCCCACGAGCAGTACTTC. It is translated as CASSDGLTPHEQYF.

In this sample, this clonotype turned up a few times. One end of the junction is discordant with germline, which a read error may explain. This rearrangement joins TRBV20-1 to TRBJ2-4; D assignment may be TRBD1 or TRBD2 (5 bases each). Germline CDR1 is DFQATT and CDR2 is SNEGSKA (reference sequence). The CDR3 is made up of 15 amino acids. The CDR3 DNA reads TGCAGTGCTGCTCATGGGACGCTAGCCAAGAACATTCAGTACTTC. Translated: CSAAHGTLAKNIQYF.

This clonotype was observed a handful of times. The chain couples TRBV7-9 to TRBJ2-7; possible D gene TRBD2, 5 bases. The germline CDR1 and CDR2 sequences are SEHNR and FQNEAQ (reference sequence). This CDR3 is 14 amino acids long. V was cut by 3 bases and J by 6 bases, with 15 bases left in between. This CDR3 reads CASSFGGSIGEQYF. The DNA of the CDR3 is TGTGCCAGCAGCTTTGGCGGGTCGATAGGCGAGCAGTACTTC.

By frequency in the sample, this clonotype is medium-sized (0.01 to 0.1%). V gene TRBV7-2 combines with J gene TRBJ1-5; D is ambiguous. The CDR3 consists of 12 residues. The V end lost 1 base, the J end lost 6 bases, and 4 bases lay between the germline ends. Germline V CDR1 and CDR2: SGHTA, FQGNSA. CDR3 nucleotide sequence: TGTGCCAGCAGCTTAGGAGGTCAGCCCCAGCATTTT. This codes for CASSLGGQPQHF.

This clonotype is deemed medium-sized. The chain links TRBV20-1 to TRBJ2-1; 10 nucleotides agree with TRBD2. This CDR3 is 18 amino acids long. Germline trimming cut 0 bases from V and 2 bases from J; bases unmatched to any gene: 10. Looked up from germline, CDR1 is DFQATT and CDR2 is SNEGSKA (reference sequence). CDR3 region: CSARDSASGGVTYNEQFF. The CDR3 coding sequence is TGCAGTGCTAGAGATTCGGCTAGCGGGGGTGTTACCTACAATGAGCAGTTCTTC.

For this clonotype: Just one base apart from a much larger clone, this may be a read error. J is TRBJ1-5 and V is TRBV28; D uncertain. CDR1 MDHEN and CDR2 SYDVKM come from the germline V gene. The CDR3 contains 11 residues. CDR3 sequence: CASSRSRSVYF. The CDR3 DNA is TGTGCCAGCAGTCGGAGCAGGAGCGTTTATTTT.

This clonotype is deemed medium-sized. This rearrangement joins TRBV19 to TRBJ1-1; D uncertain. Germline-derived CDR1 and CDR2 are LNHDA and SQIVND (reference sequence). V was trimmed by 5 bases and J by 4 bases, leaving 14 bases between them. The CDR3 is made up of 14 amino acids. CDR3 loop: CASSWTGPRTEAFF. In nucleotides, the CDR3 is TGTGCCAGTAGTTGGACCGGGCCCCGCACTGAAGCTTTCTTT.

This clonotype qualifies as medium-sized. This sequence joins TRBV19 and TRBJ2-2; D gene uncertain. Germline V gene data show CDR1 as LNHDA and CDR2 as SQIVND (reference sequence). This CDR3 is built from 15 residues. V dropped 5 bases and J dropped 1 base, with 11 bases sitting between them. CDR3 bases: TGTGCCAGTAGTCCATCGGACCGGAACACCGGGGAGCTGTTTTTT. As protein: CASSPSDRNTGELFF.

By share, this clonotype ranks as medium-sized (0.01 to 0.1%). This chain connects TRBV5-6 to TRBJ2-1; 9 nucleotides match TRBD1. Germline assignment: CDR1 SGHDT and CDR2 YYEEEE. There are 14 residues in the CDR3. The ends lost 4 bases at V and 8 bases at J; junction bases unmatched: 7. In nucleotides, the CDR3 is TGTGCCAGCAGCACCCGGGACAGGGTGGATGAGCAGTTCTTC. Protein: CASSTRDRVDEQFF.